Listed below are T cell receptor beta chains from one sample, sequenced in a study of T-cell reconstitution after alpha-beta-depleted transplantation in children. TCRdb re-called the PCR reads with MiXCR, one entry per CDR3 protein. The sample has about 400,000 distinct CDR3 sequences, about 20% seen once. The sequenced sample was PBMCs from the stem cell graft donor, obtained from the stem cell graft. These receptors all come from a human donor who donated a stem cell graft to a child with acute myeloid leukemia. Both conserved end residues are trimmed from each CDR3. Fields, in order: CDR3 protein, V gene.

cdr3_aa: ASSHGDKQETQY; v_call: TRBV5-1
cdr3_aa: ASSEQGIYGYT; v_call: TRBV25-1
cdr3_aa: SAPTSGGARNEQF; v_call: TRBV20-1
cdr3_aa: ASSFPGGLYEQY; v_call: TRBV13
cdr3_aa: ASSLGSIRGPEQF; v_call: TRBV5-6
cdr3_aa: ASSLIAGTDTQY; v_call: TRBV7-6
cdr3_aa: ASSSRLASSSYNEQF; v_call: TRBV7-2
cdr3_aa: SVEGGGGRPDTQY; v_call: TRBV29-1
cdr3_aa: ASSQAASGSEQY; v_call: TRBV7-8
cdr3_aa: ASSAGRTGETQY; v_call: TRBV7-2
cdr3_aa: SVATGAEQY; v_call: TRBV29-1
cdr3_aa: ASNRQGNTEETQY; v_call: TRBV7-6
cdr3_aa: ASSLGLAGPETQY; v_call: TRBV5-1
cdr3_aa: ASSFGYNNEQF; v_call: TRBV7-3
cdr3_aa: ASSRELAGGEQF; v_call: TRBV4-1
cdr3_aa: ASSLEFGERRAETQY; v_call: TRBV7-6
cdr3_aa: ASDRGRTGELF; v_call: TRBV6-1
cdr3_aa: SARSPSKETQY; v_call: TRBV20-1
cdr3_aa: ASSQVPVQRSTDTQY; v_call: TRBV14
cdr3_aa: ASSYSLGGGNEQF; v_call: TRBV7-6
cdr3_aa: ATSRDGGTSTDTQY; v_call: TRBV15
cdr3_aa: SAPGLAGVPTDTQY; v_call: TRBV20-1
cdr3_aa: ATSDSQRGTRPGAYNEQF; v_call: TRBV24-1
cdr3_aa: ASSRDRTEAF; v_call: TRBV4-2
cdr3_aa: ASSSGTGSMNTEAF; v_call: TRBV5-1
cdr3_aa: ASTSGTGQGFTGELF; v_call: TRBV27
cdr3_aa: ATSRERQTPLEQY; v_call: TRBV15
cdr3_aa: ASSLAAAGEQF; v_call: TRBV5-5
cdr3_aa: ASSRTGTNNYGYT; v_call: TRBV5-1
cdr3_aa: ASSGTREETQY; v_call: TRBV6-1
cdr3_aa: SASGLAEPGDTQY; v_call: TRBV20-1
cdr3_aa: SALGRGNDEQY; v_call: TRBV29-1
cdr3_aa: ASSFAAGLVLDSPLH; v_call: TRBV12-3/TRBV12-4
cdr3_aa: ASSFLAGSSYNEQF; v_call: TRBV5-6
cdr3_aa: ATSRDVGNQPQH; v_call: TRBV15
cdr3_aa: ASSLNRGQDQPQH; v_call: TRBV12-3/TRBV12-4
cdr3_aa: ASSDRGASYEQY; v_call: TRBV28
cdr3_aa: ASKGGLAGDTQY; v_call: TRBV12-3/TRBV12-4
cdr3_aa: ASSLGNRESLQETQY; v_call: TRBV5-1
cdr3_aa: ASSLASTFGSSYNEQF; v_call: TRBV5-4
cdr3_aa: ASSPGQGGNEQY; v_call: TRBV5-1
cdr3_aa: ASSGSGGGHEQY; v_call: TRBV27
cdr3_aa: ASSFWDRKNTGELF; v_call: TRBV27
cdr3_aa: ASSLSTGDYGYT; v_call: TRBV7-2
cdr3_aa: ASSLVERQDTQY; v_call: TRBV5-1
cdr3_aa: ASRRGAQIGSNQPQH; v_call: TRBV2
cdr3_aa: ATSSGERSQETQY; v_call: TRBV15